This TCR beta chain emerged from a study of CXCR3-negative and CXCR3-positive naive CD8 T cells. Germline-derived CDR1 and CDR2 are SGHTA and FQGNSA. The CDR3 has 14 residues. Study-level results: Cryopreserved cells showed partially decreased CXCR3 expression, and most assays used fresh PBMCs. More hydrophobic TRB CDR3s occurred in CXCR3-positive than in CXCR3-negative naive cells. Whereas both naive subsets had comparably high diversity, memory CD8+ cells had much lower diversity.

Subsets of CD8+ T cells were each sorted in triplicate at some 300,000 cells apiece. Comment on this clonotype: The antigen is undetermined.

Libraries of TRB cDNA were made by 5' RACE and carried UMIs. TCRdb processed the 5' RACE reads again and assigns one entry to each CDR3 protein, with no DNA. The table lists fewer than 65,000 distinct CDR3 sequences. The sequencing sample was made of naive CXCR3+ CD8+ T cells from blood. Subset indicated: CD45RO-CCR7+CD27+CD95- naive CD8+ T cells expressing CXCR3 (TNR3+). The TCR comes from a human donor in good health. Some clones in this sample may be carry-over from other donors' samples. The chain recombines TRBV7-2 with TRBJ2-7; TCRdb calls TRBD1, which cannot be checked without DNA. CDR3: CASSERTGGYEQYF.